The sequence of this T cell receptor (beta chain) was determined in a study of shared clonotypes between healthy human individuals. On the study more broadly: Per donor, CD8 memory used one plate, CD8 naive used two, CD4 memory used three and CD4 naive used three.

V shed 5 bases and J shed 2 bases, with 13 bases lying between them. There are 14 residues in the CDR3. The germline V gene has CDR1 SGHTA and CDR2 FQGNSA. Naive CD8 cells lacked CD45RO and underwent positive selection for CCR7, leaving out terminally differentiated effector memory CD45RA+ cells. Produced via immunoSEQ multiplex PCR; TCRdb's table is partial and in-frame only. This sample has around 2.1 million clones, with roughly 91% found just once. The TCR sequence derives from a man in his late teens or twenties in good health. Some clones in this sample may be carry-over from other donors' samples. V is TRBV7-2 and J is TRBJ2-7; D possibly matches TRBD1 or TRBD2 (5 bases each). What was sequenced was naive CD8+ T cells from PBMCs. The DNA of the CDR3 is TGTGCCAGCAGCCCCCGGGACCGTACCTACGAGCAGTACTTC. It codes for CASSPRDRTYEQYF.